Each of the 24 T cell receptor beta chains below was sequenced from the same sample in a study of neurological immune-mediated disorders. A single record per CDR3 protein comes from TCRdb applying MiXCR to the 5' RACE reads. The sample records fewer than 35,000 distinct CDR3 sequences, roughly 4.4% being singletons. The sample comprised PBMCs. The source is a man aged 18 to 30 in good health.

In its sample, this clonotype was seen many times. This sequence joins TRBV7-9 and TRBJ2-1; D gene ambiguous. The V end lost 5 bases, the J end lost 2 bases, and 10 bases lay between the germline ends. Germline assignment: CDR1 SEHNR and CDR2 FQNEAQ (reference sequence). The CDR3 contains 14 residues. The chain's CDR3 is CASSRLSPYNEQFF. Here the CDR3 DNA reads TGTGCCAGCAGCCGTCTATCGCCCTACAATGAGCAGTTCTTC.

The sample holds many counts of this clonotype. V gene TRBV5-1 combines with J gene TRBJ1-1, with 7 bases aligning to TRBD1. The CDR3 consists of 13 residues. Unmatched junction bases numbered 5, after V lost 4 bases and J lost 5 bases. CDR1 is SGHRS and CDR2 is YFSETQ in the germline V gene. This CDR3 is CASSGGQWTEAFF. CDR3 bases: TGCGCCAGCAGCGGGGGACAGTGGACTGAAGCTTTCTTT.

The table lists this clonotype with many counts. The V gene is TRBV20-1, the J gene TRBJ1-2; the D is unclear. The germline V gene has CDR1 DFQATT and CDR2 SNEGSKA (reference sequence). The germline V and J ends were trimmed by 1 base and 1 base, with 13 bases remaining between them. The CDR3 extends over 15 amino acids. CDR3 nucleotide sequence: TGCAGTGCTAGAGTCCCAGGCGTTCGTAACTATGGCTACACCTTC. The encoded protein is CSARVPGVRNYGYTF.

At least ten counts were recorded for this clonotype. The genes are TRBV12-5 and TRBJ2-5; 7 bases align to TRBD1. The CDR3 totals 16 residues. V lost 5 bases to trimming and J lost 0 bases; unmatched junction nucleotides: 9. Per the germline V gene, CDR1 is LGHNT and CDR2 is FRNRAP. The CDR3 DNA reads as TGTGCTAGTGGTCCTTACGGGACAGAACACCAAGAGACCCAGTACTTC. This encodes CASGPYGTEHQETQYF.

Ten or more counts support this clonotype. V usage is TRBV7-2 and J usage is TRBJ2-2, with 10 positions matching TRBD2. Trimming at V came to 2 bases and at J to 2 bases, leaving 8 bases not matched to a gene. The CDR3 spans 18 residues. CDR1 and CDR2 from the germline V gene are SGHTA and FQGNSA. This CDR3 reads CASSLFPSGGLNTGELFF. The CDR3 DNA sequence: TGTGCCAGCAGCTTATTTCCTAGCGGGGGCCTTAACACCGGGGAGCTGTTTTTT.

The table lists this clonotype with many counts. The genes are TRBV6-6 and TRBJ2-5, with 7 bases lining up with TRBD2. Germline CDR1 is MNHNY and CDR2 is SVGAGI (reference sequence). The CDR3 contains 17 residues. V shed 6 bases and J 5 bases; nucleotides not matched to a gene: 18. The CDR3 sequence: CASSNLGAGVTAETQYF. CDR3 nucleotide sequence: TGTGCCAGCAGCAACCTCGGGGCGGGGGTTACCGCCGAGACCCAGTACTTC.

This clonotype appeared many times. The chain links TRBV29-1 to TRBJ1-1; the D is unclear. The CDR3 spans 12 residues. V shed 6 bases and J shed 7 bases, with 15 bases lying between them. Germline V gene lookup returns CDR1 SQVTM and CDR2 ANQGSEA. The chain's CDR3 is CSVAVGWSEAFF. Written as DNA, the CDR3 is TGCAGCGTGGCGGTGGGGTGGAGTGAAGCTTTCTTT. The entire variable domain, with the rest obtained from reference TRBV29-1 and TRBJ1-1, is as follows: SAVISQKPSRDICQRGTSLTIQCQVDSQVTMMFWYRQQPGQSLTLIATANQGSEATYESGFVIDKFPISRPNLTFSTLTVSNMSPEDSSIYLCSVAVGWSEAFFGQGTRLTVV.

This clonotype was found many times. V gene TRBV5-1 combines with J gene TRBJ2-7, with D perhaps TRBD2 (5 bases). Trimming stripped 1 base from V and 0 bases from J, with 8 bases between. Germline V gene sequence: CDR1 SGHRS, CDR2 YFSETQ. This CDR3 spans 14 amino acids. The CDR3 coding sequence is TGCGCCAGCAGCTTGATTCGGGACTCCTACGAGCAGTACTTC. Translation: CASSLIRDSYEQYF.

The chain employs TRBV4-1 and TRBJ1-6, with TRBD1 as a possible D gene (6 bases). The V and J ends lost 3 bases and 10 bases respectively, with 13 bases between them. This CDR3 contains 14 residues. CDR1 is MGHRA and CDR2 is YSYEKL in the germline V gene. The CDR3, as DNA: TGCGCCAGCAGCCATACTACAGGGCTATCACCCCTCCACTTT. Its protein is CASSHTTGLSPLHF.

At least ten counts were recorded for this clonotype. The gene calls are TRBV3-1 and TRBJ1-2, with D perhaps TRBD1 (6 bases). Per germline, CDR1 LGHDT and CDR2 YNNKEL (reference sequence). This CDR3 contains 16 residues. V was shortened by 1 base and J by 1 base, with 13 bases between the two germline ends. CDR3 protein: CASSQVNDRLNYGYTF. The CDR3 DNA follows: TGTGCCAGCAGCCAAGTGAACGACAGGCTTAACTATGGCTACACCTTC. The full variable domain, with the rest looked up from reference TRBV3-1 and TRBJ1-2, is DTAVSQTPKYLVTQMGNDKSIKCEQNLGHDTMYWYKQDSKKFLKIMFSYNNKELIINETVPNRFSPKSPDKAHLNLHINSLELGDSAVYFCASSQVNDRLNYGYTFGSGTRLTVV.

This clonotype has at least ten counts. The chain employs TRBV20-1 and TRBJ1-3, with 7 bases aligning to TRBD1. CDR3 size: 17 residues. CDR1 is DFQATT, CDR2 SNEGSKA, per germline (reference sequence). The V and J ends lost 6 bases and 0 bases, in that order; junction bases with no gene match: 14. The CDR3: CSAFPADRTLSGNTIYF. In DNA, the CDR3 is TGCAGTGCGTTCCCGGCGGACAGGACCCTCTCTGGAAACACCATATATTTT.

This clonotype was seen ten or more times. The V call is TRBV27, the J call TRBJ2-1; 7 nucleotides line up with TRBD2. The CDR3 runs 13 residues. Germline CDR1 reads MNHEY; CDR2 reads SMNVEV (reference sequence). V shed 3 bases, J shed 5 bases, and the junction held 1 base outside the gene matches. The CDR3 spells CASSFGGDNEQFF. CDR3 DNA sequence: TGTGCCAGCAGTTTTGGGGGGGACAATGAGCAGTTCTTC.

This clonotype is medium-sized within its sample. This chain connects TRBV6-5 to TRBJ1-1; tentative D call: TRBD1 (6 bases). There are 13 residues in the CDR3. CDR1 is MNHEY, CDR2 SVGAGI, per germline. Trimming took 6 bases from V and 1 from J, leaving 9 bases between them. CDR3 bases: TGTGCCAGCAGAAAAGGGGGGAACACTGAAGCTTTCTTT. Its protein product is CASRKGGNTEAFF.

This clonotype was seen many times. This chain uses TRBV10-3 with TRBJ2-1; D unclear. This CDR3 contains 14 residues. Germline V CDR1 and CDR2: ENHRY, SYGVKD. V was clipped by 6 bases and J by 4 bases, with 13 bases between them. CDR3 nucleotides: TGTGCCATCAGCGCAGACCTTTTTTACAATGAGCAGTTCTTC. The encoded protein is CAISADLFYNEQFF.

This clonotype was observed many times. The rearrangement links TRBV5-1 to TRBJ2-5; 7 bases map to TRBD2. Germline CDR1 and CDR2: SGHRS and YFSETQ. The junction had 6 bases not matched to a gene; V was cut back by 3 bases and J by 4 bases. This CDR3 is 14 amino acids long. CDR3 DNA: TGCGCCAGCAGCTCGGCGACTAGCAGAGAGACCCAGTACTTC. Its protein product is CASSSATSRETQYF.

This clonotype was seen many times. This chain joins TRBV27 and TRBJ1-1; 11 bases fit TRBD1. Trimming took 3 bases from V and 4 from J; bases not matched to a gene: 4. This CDR3 is built from 15 residues. Germline V gives CDR1 MNHEY, CDR2 SMNVEV (reference sequence). The CDR3 reads CASSFRDRGSTEAFF. As DNA, the CDR3 is TGTGCCAGCAGTTTTAGGGACAGGGGGTCCACTGAAGCTTTCTTT.

This clonotype was observed at least ten times. This rearrangement joins TRBV5-1 to TRBJ2-6; no definite D call. The CDR3 extends over 17 amino acids. The V end was cut by 5 bases, the J end by 0 bases, with 15 bases between. Germline V gene data show CDR1 as SGHRS and CDR2 as YFSETQ. This chain's CDR3 is CASRAWSPSSGANVLTF. In nucleotides, the CDR3 is TGCGCCAGCAGAGCTTGGTCCCCGAGCTCTGGGGCCAACGTCCTGACTTTC.

This chain connects TRBV4-1 to TRBJ1-2, with D perhaps TRBD1 (5 bases). This CDR3 spans 16 amino acids. In germline, CDR1 is MGHRA, CDR2 YSYEKL. V gave up 5 bases and J gave up 6 bases, with 22 bases separating them. For the CDR3, the DNA is TGCGCCAGCAGCACTCAATCATATCGGGGCCCCAATGGCTACACCTTC. Its translation is CASSTQSYRGPNGYTF.

There are many counts of this clonotype. A read error is possible here, since a much larger clone lies one base away. The chain carries TRBV18 and TRBJ1-6, with 8 positions matching TRBD1. Germline V gene sequence: CDR1 KGHSH, CDR2 LQKENI. The CDR3 sequence is 15 residues long. CDR3 sequence reads: CVSSPGQGANSPLHF. The CDR3 region has the DNA TGTGTCAGCTCCCCAGGGCAGGGGGCAAATTCACCCCTCCACTTT.

This clonotype was picked up many times. The chain combines TRBV10-3 with TRBJ2-5; the D gene is possibly TRBD1 (5 bases). V lost 6 bases and J 4 bases, leaving 12 bases between the germline ends. This CDR3 is built from 13 residues. The germline gives CDR1 ENHRY, CDR2 SYGVKD. In DNA form, the CDR3 reads TGTGCCATCAGAGGGGCTCTGGGAGAGACCCAGTACTTC. This translates into CAIRGALGETQYF.

This clonotype came up many times. The gene calls are TRBV5-1 and TRBJ1-6, with a weak D call TRBD1 (5 bases). This CDR3 contains 19 residues. Trimming shortened V by 3 bases and J by 0 bases, and 19 bases separated the two germline ends. Germline values: CDR1 SGHRS, CDR2 YFSETQ. CDR3 loop: CASSYQPSTASSYNSPLHF. CDR3 DNA: TGCGCCAGCAGCTACCAACCGTCGACAGCGAGCTCCTATAATTCACCCCTCCACTTT.

This clonotype was detected once. V and J are TRBV4-1 and TRBJ1-5; no reliable D call. CDR1 MGHRA and CDR2 YSYEKL come from the germline V gene. CDR3 size: 15 residues. V lost 1 base to trimming and J lost 0 bases, with 7 bases between them. CDR3 amino acids: CASSQGGDSNQPQHF. CDR3 nucleotides: TGCGCCAGCAGCCAAGGTGGGGATAGCAATCAGCCCCAGCATTTT.

This clonotype was seen ten or more times. This chain connects TRBV5-1 to TRBJ1-1; unclear D gene. Germline values: CDR1 SGHRS, CDR2 YFSETQ. The CDR3 length is 13 residues. Between the trimmed V and J ends, which lost 0 bases and 1 base, there was a span of 4 bases. In DNA, the CDR3 is TGCGCCAGCAGCTTGGAGGGGAACACTGAAGCTTTCTTT. Translated: CASSLEGNTEAFF.

This clonotype occurred many times. In DNA form, the CDR3 reads TGTGCCAGCACCCGAGGGGGCAAAAACATTCAGTACTTC. Translating it yields CASTRGGKNIQYF. The V call is TRBV3-1, the J call TRBJ2-4; a possible D gene is TRBD1 (6 bases). Per the germline V gene, CDR1 is LGHDT and CDR2 is YNNKEL (reference sequence). V was trimmed by 7 bases and J by 3 bases, leaving 10 bases between them. The CDR3 sequence is 13 residues long.